A single sample gave rise to the 25 T cell receptor beta chains below, sequenced in a study of shared T cell receptors in the human thymus. Sequencing was performed with immunoSEQ multiplex PCR; in TCRdb, only in-frame clones are kept and a portion is missing. Of hundreds of thousands of clones in the sample, over 75% were seen once. These sequences were also reported in another study, on human thymus T cells.

The specimen sequenced was thymocytes. Receptors originate from a boy younger than two with a congenital heart defect.

The rearrangement uses TRBV7-3 and TRBJ2-3, with 8 bases matching TRBD2. CDR1 is SGHTA, CDR2 FQGTGA, per germline. V lost 6 bases and J lost 0; bases outside the gene matches: 5. CDR3 length equals 15 residues. The DNA of the CDR3 is TGTGCCAGCAGTTTCGGGGGGGGAAGCACAGATACGCAGTATTTT. Encoded protein: CASSFGGGSTDTQYF.

The chain carries TRBV4-3 and TRBJ2-7; possible D gene TRBD2, 5 bases. The CDR3 consists of 14 residues. With 0 bases removed from V and 3 bases from J, the gap between germline ends came to 9 bases. Germline CDR1 LGHNA, CDR2 YSLEER. Written as DNA, the CDR3 is TGCGCCAGCAGCCAAGACGGACTTTACTACGAGCAGTACTTC. This codes for CASSQDGLYYEQYF.

This clone has a single count. The V and J genes are TRBV27 and TRBJ2-2; 8 bases fit TRBD2. Per the germline V gene, CDR1 is MNHEY and CDR2 is SMNVEV (reference sequence). The ends lost 9 bases at V and 7 bases at J; junction bases unmatched: 25. This CDR3 is built from 19 residues. CDR3 coding DNA: TGTGCCAGTCGACCAAGCGGGAGACCTCGGAGGGGTGGGTGCGGGGAGCTGTTTTTT. Amino acid sequence: CASRPSGRPRRGGCGELFF.

The rearrangement links TRBV7-9 to TRBJ2-5; TRBD2 matches at 11 bases. Germline V lookup: CDR1 SEHNR, CDR2 FQNEAQ (reference sequence). The CDR3 is 17 amino acids. With 5 bases clipped from V and 4 bases from J, the junction kept 12 bases outside the gene matches. The CDR3 sequence: CASSPALAGDGGETQYF. The CDR3 nucleotides are TGTGCCAGCAGCCCAGCACTAGCGGGAGACGGCGGAGAGACCCAGTACTTC.

This chain joins TRBV6-1 and TRBJ1-1, with TRBD1 as a possible D gene (5 bases). V gave up 4 bases and J gave up 1 base, with 13 bases separating them. The CDR3 length is 15 residues. Germline assignment: CDR1 MNHNS and CDR2 SASEGT. CDR3 region: CASSARGTSNTEAFF. CDR3 DNA: TGTGCCAGCAGTGCTCGGGGGACTTCGAACACTGAAGCTTTCTTT.

The chain combines TRBV25-1 with TRBJ2-1; 7 bases agree with TRBD1. Losses at the gene ends were 5 bases for V and 5 bases for J; bases not matched to a gene: 3. The CDR3 spans 13 residues. In germline, CDR1 is MGHDK, CDR2 SYGVNS. CDR3 DNA sequence: TGTGCCAGCAGTATCGGACAGGACAATGAGCAGTTCTTC. Translation: CASSIGQDNEQFF.

The chain couples TRBV4-1 to TRBJ2-4; weak D call: TRBD2 (6 bases). Trimming shortened V by 1 base and J by 0 bases, and 16 bases separated the two germline ends. Germline values: CDR1 MGHRA, CDR2 YSYEKL. The CDR3 is made up of 18 amino acids. CDR3 sequence reads: CASSQVSCSGLAKNIQYF. DNA for the CDR3: TGCGCCAGCAGCCAAGTTTCATGTAGCGGCCTAGCCAAAAACATTCAGTACTTC.

The chain combines TRBV7-7 with TRBJ2-3; maybe TRBD2 (6 bases). V lost 5 bases, J lost 1 base, and 25 bases lay in between. Looked up from germline, CDR1 is SSHAT and CDR2 is FNYEAQ (reference sequence). The CDR3 is 19 residues long. In DNA form, the CDR3 reads TGTGCCAGCAGCGAACTCGCGACCGGGACTTGGGTGGGCACAGATACGCAGTATTTT. Translation gives CASSELATGTWVGTDTQYF.

The sample holds one count of this clone. The chain links TRBV5-4 to TRBJ1-1; 8 bases are shared with TRBD1. The CDR3 consists of 11 residues. In germline, CDR1 is SGHNT, CDR2 YYREEE (reference sequence). The V segment lost 5 bases and the J segment 11 bases; nucleotides outside the gene matches: 5. The CDR3 DNA follows: TGTGCCAGCAGTTCACAGGGGGTGGCTTTCTTT. It is translated as CASSSQGVAFF.

This chain uses TRBV7-8 with TRBJ2-7; 8 bases map to TRBD1. The length of the CDR3 is 16 residues. Germline trimming cut 5 bases from V and 6 bases from J; bases unmatched to any gene: 15. From germline, CDR1 is SGHVS and CDR2 FQNEAQ. CDR3 sequence (DNA): TGTGCCAGCAGCAATAAGCAGGGGGCTACCTGTGGCGAGCAGTACTTC. Amino acid sequence: CASSNKQGATCGEQYF. The variable domain in full, completed from reference TRBV7-8 and TRBJ2-7, reads GAGVSQSPRYKVAKRGQDVALRCDPISGHVSLFWYQQALGQGPEFLTYFQNEAQLDKSGLPSDRFFAERPEGSVSTLKIQRTQQEDSAVYLCASSNKQGATCGEQYFGPGTRLTVT.

The chain has TRBV12-5 and TRBJ1-4; the match to TRBD1 covers 10 bases. CDR3 length: 15 residues. Germline CDR1 is LGHNT and CDR2 is FRNRAP. Losses at the gene ends were 5 bases for V and 7 bases for J; bases not matched to a gene: 7. This CDR3 reads CASGPWDRGFEKLFF. In DNA, the CDR3 is TGTGCTAGTGGTCCCTGGGACAGGGGTTTTGAAAAACTGTTTTTT.

V usage is TRBV23-1 and J usage is TRBJ1-1; possibly TRBD1 for D (6 bases). TRBV23-1 is sorted into the ORF group, with uncertain function. Trimming shortened V by 5 bases and J by 3 bases, and 25 bases separated the two germline ends. CDR3 length equals 18 residues. CDR3 bases: TGCGCCAGCAGTTACAATTACAGGGTCAAGAGGGTGTACACTGAAGCTTTCTTT. Translating gives CASSYNYRVKRVYTEAFF.

The chain recombines TRBV5-1 with TRBJ2-7; possible D gene TRBD2, 7 bases. Germline values: CDR1 SGHRS, CDR2 YFSETQ. Trimming took off 0 bases at V and 4 bases at J, with 23 bases between the two ends. CDR3 length equals 18 residues. The CDR3 nucleotides are TGCGCCAGCAGCTTGGCCTTTTTTCCGGACGGGGGGCAGTACGAGCAGTACTTC. This gives the protein CASSLAFFPDGGQYEQYF. Full variable domain (rest looked up from reference TRBV5-1 and TRBJ2-7): KAGVTQTPRYLIKTRGQQVTLSCSPISGHRSVSWYQQTPGQGLQFLFEYFSETQRNKGNFPGRFSGRQFSNSRSEMNVSTLELGDSALYLCASSLAFFPDGGQYEQYFGPGTRLTVT.

This clone was seen just once. The rearrangement joins TRBV13 to TRBJ2-7, with 9 bases lining up with TRBD2. CDR1 is PRHDT and CDR2 is FYEKMQ in the germline V gene (reference sequence). The CDR3 sequence is 15 residues long. Trimming took 3 bases from V and 2 from J; bases not matched to a gene: 5. The CDR3 sequence is CASSFSSGDPYEQYF. The DNA for the CDR3 is TGTGCCAGCAGCTTCTCTAGCGGGGACCCCTACGAGCAGTACTTC.

Details on this clone: Other DNA sequences in the same sample also yield this CDR3. The chain carries TRBV6-5 and TRBJ2-1; 13 bases are shared with TRBD2. In germline, CDR1 is MNHEY, CDR2 SVGAGI. CDR3 length: 16 residues. The V and J ends lost 0 bases and 7 bases, in that order; junction bases with no gene match: 3. The CDR3 sequence is CASSYSGTSGDNEQFF. The CDR3 bases are TGTGCCAGCAGTTACTCTGGGACTAGCGGGGATAATGAGCAGTTCTTC.

The chain links TRBV4-3 to TRBJ1-3; unclear D gene. V lost 3 bases to trimming and J lost 4 bases, with 13 bases between them. CDR1 is LGHNA, CDR2 YSLEER, per germline. The length of the CDR3 is 15 residues. In DNA form, the CDR3 reads TGCGCCAGCAGCCACTTTCAAAACACCGGAAACACCATATATTTT. It specifies CASSHFQNTGNTIYF.

CDR3 protein: CASSYMGSSSYEQYF. In nucleotides, the CDR3 is TGTGCCAGCAGCTACATGGGCAGCAGCTCCTACGAGCAGTACTTC. This chain joins TRBV7-8 and TRBJ2-7; D unresolved. This CDR3 contains 15 residues. From germline, CDR1 is SGHVS and CDR2 FQNEAQ. V shed 4 bases and J shed 0 bases, with 13 bases lying between them.

V gene TRBV11-3 combines with J gene TRBJ2-1, with a possible D match to TRBD2 (6 bases). V lost 2 bases and J 5 bases, leaving 25 bases between the germline ends. Per germline, CDR1 SGHNT and CDR2 YENEEA. The CDR3 runs 19 residues. The CDR3 sequence: CASSLPRGSPRRPNNEQFF. DNA for the CDR3: TGTGCCAGCAGCTTACCCCGGGGGTCGCCAAGGCGCCCCAACAATGAGCAGTTCTTC.

J is TRBJ1-5 and V is TRBV4-2; D is possibly TRBD1 (5 bases). CDR1 LGHNA and CDR2 YNFKEQ come from the germline V gene. The V end lost 0 bases, the J end lost 8 bases, and 17 bases lay between the germline ends. CDR3 size: 16 residues. The CDR3 DNA reads as TGTGCCAGCAGCCAAGATCCCCGGGTTGCGGGGGAGCCCCAGCATTTT. Residues: CASSQDPRVAGEPQHF.

This clone was picked up a small number of times. Other DNA sequences in this specimen translate into the identical CDR3. This rearrangement joins TRBV5-6 to TRBJ1-5, with TRBD1 matching over 7 bases. The V gene end was trimmed by 0 bases and the J gene end by 4 bases; junction bases not matched to a gene: 4. Germline V gives CDR1 SGHDT, CDR2 YYEEEE. The CDR3 has 15 amino acids. In nucleotides, the CDR3 is TGTGCCAGCAGCTTGGCGGGGGACAGTAATCAGCCCCAGCATTTT. Translation: CASSLAGDSNQPQHF.

The CDR3 DNA reads as TGTGCCAGCAGCCCAGGGGGAGAGACCCAGTACTTC. Encoded protein: CASSPGGETQYF. The V gene is TRBV28, the J gene TRBJ2-5, with 7 bases identical to TRBD1. Germline V lookup: CDR1 MDHEN, CDR2 SYDVKM. The CDR3 sequence is 12 residues long. V was clipped by 6 bases and J by 4 bases; unmatched bases: 2.

J is TRBJ2-5 and V is TRBV27; no clear D gene. The germline V gene has CDR1 MNHEY and CDR2 SMNVEV (reference sequence). This CDR3 comprises 15 residues. V was pared by 5 bases and J by 4 bases, with 17 bases between. This CDR3 is CASSPSSQSGETQYF. The CDR3 nucleotides are TGTGCCAGCAGTCCCAGTTCGCAGTCTGGAGAGACCCAGTACTTC.

The CDR3 sequence is CASSPGRGEGYTF. CDR3 sequence (DNA): TGCGCCAGCAGCCCCGGGAGGGGAGAGGGCTACACCTTC. This chain joins TRBV5-1 and TRBJ1-2; tentatively, D is TRBD1 (5 bases). Trimming cost V 4 bases and J 8 bases, with 15 bases left between them. CDR3 size: 13 residues. CDR1 and CDR2 from the germline V gene are SGHRS and YFSETQ. The complete variable domain, with remaining parts taken from reference TRBV5-1 and TRBJ1-2, reads KAGVTQTPRYLIKTRGQQVTLSCSPISGHRSVSWYQQTPGQGLQFLFEYFSETQRNKGNFPGRFSGRQFSNSRSEMNVSTLELGDSALYLCASSPGRGEGYTFGSGTRLTVV.

This rearrangement joins TRBV6-6 to TRBJ2-1; the match to TRBD2 covers 9 bases. CDR1 MNHNY and CDR2 SVGAGI come from the germline V gene (reference sequence). The CDR3 length is 16 residues. With V trimmed by 2 bases and J by 6 bases, 8 bases remained unmatched. The CDR3 loop reads CASSYPDSSGINEQFF. The CDR3 bases are TGTGCCAGCAGTTACCCGGACTCTAGCGGGATCAATGAGCAGTTCTTC.

Here the CDR3 DNA reads TGTGCCAGCAGTGAAGCGGGGACTAGCTCTATTCACGAGCAGTACTTC. This encodes CASSEAGTSSIHEQYF. V usage is TRBV2 and J usage is TRBJ2-7; 9 bases map to TRBD2. The germline V gene has CDR1 SNHLY and CDR2 FYNNEI. The CDR3 sequence is 16 residues long. V gave up 0 bases and J gave up 5 bases; unmatched junction bases: 8.